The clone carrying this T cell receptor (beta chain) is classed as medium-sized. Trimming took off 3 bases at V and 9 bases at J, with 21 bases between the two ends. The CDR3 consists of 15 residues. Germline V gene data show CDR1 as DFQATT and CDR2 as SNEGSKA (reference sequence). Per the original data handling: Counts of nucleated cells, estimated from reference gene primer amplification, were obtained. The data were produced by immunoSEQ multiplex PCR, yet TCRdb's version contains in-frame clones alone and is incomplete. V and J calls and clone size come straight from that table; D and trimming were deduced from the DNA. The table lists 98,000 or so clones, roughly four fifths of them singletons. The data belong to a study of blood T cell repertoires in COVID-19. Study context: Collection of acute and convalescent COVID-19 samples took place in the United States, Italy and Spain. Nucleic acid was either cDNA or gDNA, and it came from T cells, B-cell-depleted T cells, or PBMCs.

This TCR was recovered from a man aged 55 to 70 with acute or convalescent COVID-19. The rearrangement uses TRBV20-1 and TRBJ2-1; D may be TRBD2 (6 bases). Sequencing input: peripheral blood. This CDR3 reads CSASNPGLLSTEQFF. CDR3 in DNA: TGCAGTGCTAGTAATCCAGGACTACTTTCCACTGAGCAGTTCTTC.